This TCR beta chain was retrieved from a study of blood T cells in healthy people across ages. This clonotype has just a few counts. Trimming cost V 5 bases and J 4 bases, with 2 bases left between them. The CDR3 is made up of 10 amino acids. A second PCR, run for about 7 to 12 cycles, used a sample-barcoded 5' primer plus a J-beta primer mix. Each cDNA molecule received a tag from a template-switch adaptor that had 12 random nucleotides. TCRdb used MiXCR to reprocess the 5' RACE reads, holding one entry per CDR3 protein. The table records around 320,000 distinct CDR3 sequences, roughly 26% of them present only once.

The sample consisted of blood. The chain recombines TRBV12-3 or TRBV12-4 with TRBJ2-5; D call uncertain. This receptor was taken from a woman aged 70 to 79 in good health. CDR3 region: CASSPETQYF. In nucleotides, the CDR3 is TGTGCCAGCAGTCCAGAGACCCAGTACTTC.